This is a list of T cell receptor beta chains from one sample in a study of blood T cell repertoires in COVID-19. The protocol was immunoSEQ multiplex PCR, while the TCRdb copy is restricted to in-frame clones and leaves out a portion. The table records over 400,000 clones, 86% of them present only once. The sample comprised peripheral blood. These receptors were taken from a woman aged 25 to 45 with active or convalescent COVID-19. The CDR3 runs from the conserved cysteine through the conserved F or W. The order of the fields is V gene, J gene, D gene, clone size, CDR3 DNA, CDR3 protein. D genes are given only for firm matches. Clone sizes are given selectively: once, few, many, or a class where the clone is expanded.

V gene: TRBV3-1/TRBV3-2
J gene: TRBJ2-3
D gene: TRBD1
clone size: .
CDR3 DNA: TGTGCCAGCAGCCAAGTACAGCGACGACAGGGGTCGATAGGGAATACGCAGTATTTT
CDR3 protein: CASSQVQRRQGSIGNTQYF

V gene: TRBV10-3
J gene: TRBJ2-7
D gene: .
clone size: .
CDR3 DNA: TGTGCCATCAACCCTAATCCCAGGGGCGAGCAGTACTTC
CDR3 protein: CAINPNPRGEQYF

V gene: TRBV5-1
J gene: TRBJ1-3
D gene: TRBD1
clone size: .
CDR3 DNA: TGCGCCAGCAGCTTAAGCTCCGGACAGGAGGGAAACACCATATATTTT
CDR3 protein: CASSLSSGQEGNTIYF

V gene: TRBV5-1
J gene: TRBJ2-5
D gene: TRBD1
clone size: once
CDR3 DNA: TGCGCCAGCAGCGAGGGACAGCAGACGACCCAGTACTTC
CDR3 protein: CASSEGQQTTQYF

V gene: TRBV9
J gene: TRBJ2-7
D gene: TRBD1
clone size: .
CDR3 DNA: TGTGCCAGCAGCGTAGGCCTGAGACAGGGGATCTACGAGCAGTACTTC
CDR3 protein: CASSVGLRQGIYEQYF

V gene: TRBV4-1
J gene: TRBJ2-7
D gene: .
clone size: .
CDR3 DNA: TGCGCCAGCAGCCAAGACCGGACACCGATCAGGTCCTACGAGCAGTACTTC
CDR3 protein: CASSQDRTPIRSYEQYF

V gene: TRBV10-3
J gene: TRBJ2-5
D gene: TRBD1
clone size: .
CDR3 DNA: TGTGCCATCAGCAAACAGGGGGCGGGGGAGACCCAGTACTTC
CDR3 protein: CAISKQGAGETQYF

V gene: TRBV2
J gene: TRBJ1-1
D gene: .
clone size: .
CDR3 DNA: TGTGCCAGCAAACCTGGACAATTCACTGAAGCTTTCTTT
CDR3 protein: CASKPGQFTEAFF

V gene: TRBV6-4
J gene: TRBJ1-2
D gene: TRBD1
clone size: .
CDR3 DNA: TGTGCCAGCAGTGTATCGACAGGGTATGGCTACACCTTC
CDR3 protein: CASSVSTGYGYTF

V gene: TRBV6-5
J gene: TRBJ2-1
D gene: .
clone size: few
CDR3 DNA: TGTGCCAGCAGTTCCGAAGGGGGTGGCTACAATGAGCAGTTCTTC
CDR3 protein: CASSSEGGGYNEQFF

V gene: TRBV7-9
J gene: TRBJ1-2
D gene: TRBD1
clone size: .
CDR3 DNA: TGTGCCAGCAGCTTAGAGGGACAGAACTATGGCTACACCTTC
CDR3 protein: CASSLEGQNYGYTF

V gene: TRBV5-1
J gene: TRBJ1-5
D gene: .
clone size: .
CDR3 DNA: TGCGCCAGCAGCTTGGAACAGGGCAATCAGCCCCAGCATTTT
CDR3 protein: CASSLEQGNQPQHF

V gene: TRBV19
J gene: TRBJ1-4
D gene: .
clone size: .
CDR3 DNA: TGTGCCAGTAGTATGTTGGGGCTTGCAACTAATGAAAAACTGTTTTTT
CDR3 protein: CASSMLGLATNEKLFF